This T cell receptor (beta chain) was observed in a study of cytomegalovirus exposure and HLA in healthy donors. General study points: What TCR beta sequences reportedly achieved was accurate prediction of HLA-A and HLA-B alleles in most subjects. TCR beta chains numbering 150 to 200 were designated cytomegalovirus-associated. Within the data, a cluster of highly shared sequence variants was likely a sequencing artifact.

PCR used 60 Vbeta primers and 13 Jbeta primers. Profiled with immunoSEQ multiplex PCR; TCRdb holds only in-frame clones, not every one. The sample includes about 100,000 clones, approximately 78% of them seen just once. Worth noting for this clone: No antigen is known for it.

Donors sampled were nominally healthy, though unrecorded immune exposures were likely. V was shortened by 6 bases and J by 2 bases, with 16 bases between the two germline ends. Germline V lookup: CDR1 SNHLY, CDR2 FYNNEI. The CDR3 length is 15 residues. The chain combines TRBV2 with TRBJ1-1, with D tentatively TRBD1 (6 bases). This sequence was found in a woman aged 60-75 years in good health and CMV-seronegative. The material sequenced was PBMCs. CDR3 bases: TGTGCCAGCAGCGTGAAGGGGGATGAAAACACTGAAGCTTTCTTT. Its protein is CASSVKGDENTEAFF.